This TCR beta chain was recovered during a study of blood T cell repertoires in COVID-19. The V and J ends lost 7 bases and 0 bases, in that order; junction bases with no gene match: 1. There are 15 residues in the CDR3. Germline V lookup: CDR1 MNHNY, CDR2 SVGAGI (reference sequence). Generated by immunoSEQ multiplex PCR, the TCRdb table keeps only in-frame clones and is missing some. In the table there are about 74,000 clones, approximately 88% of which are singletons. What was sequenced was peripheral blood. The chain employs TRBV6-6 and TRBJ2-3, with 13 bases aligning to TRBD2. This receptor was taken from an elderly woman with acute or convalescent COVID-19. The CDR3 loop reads CASKGLAGSTDTQYF. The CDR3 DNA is TGTGCCAGCAAGGGACTAGCGGGAAGCACAGATACGCAGTATTTT.